This TCR beta chain stems from a study of cytomegalovirus exposure and HLA in healthy donors. Study-wide findings and caveats: Some TCR beta chains (more than 150 of them) were listed as cytomegalovirus-associated. That first-cohort TCR clusters tended to co-occur in the 90 to 150 validation repertoires was found in a later analysis.

Clones were read by immunoSEQ multiplex PCR, and TCRdb kept only the in-frame ones, dropping some. The sample yields about 120,000 clones, 88% seen once. CDR1 is SNHLY, CDR2 FYNNEI, per germline. V was pared by 8 bases and J by 3 bases, with 9 bases of the junction left unmatched. This CDR3 has 14 amino acids. The donors were members of the validation cohort comprising approximately 110 subjects, separate from the roughly 700-subject first cohort. Note on this clone: Its antigen is currently unknown.

This receptor was identified in a woman aged 18-29 years in good health and CMV-seropositive. J is TRBJ2-7 and V is TRBV2, with TRBD2 identical over 8 bases. Sequencing was done on a sample of PBMCs. The CDR3 DNA is TGTGCCAGCCAGCCCACAAGCGGGGGCTACGAGCAGTACTTC. Encoded protein: CASQPTSGGYEQYF.